This TCR beta chain was sequenced during a study of T cell responses to AZD1222 COVID-19 vaccine. Findings and limits, study-wide: Spike as a whole was targeted by vaccine-associated CD4 TCRs, dominant at 160-218 and 743-854. Donor demographics were predominantly white British with a female majority; clonal diversity may be underestimated.

For this clone: The antigen is unknown.

This CDR3 has 16 amino acids. Per the germline V gene, CDR1 is MGHDK and CDR2 is SYGVNS. The V end lost 1 base, the J end lost 4 bases, and 16 bases lay between the germline ends. Sequencing used immunoSEQ multiplex PCR; TCRdb keeps in-frame clones, though not all of them. The data contain 95,000 to 100,000 clones, 86% of them singletons. V is TRBV25-1 and J is TRBJ1-2, with D possibly TRBD1 on 5 matching bases. The sequence derives from an adult in good health. The source material was peripheral blood, sampled on day 0 of AZD1222 vaccination. This CDR3 reads CASSESLIRDRYGYTF. For the CDR3, the DNA is TGTGCCAGCAGTGAATCCCTAATCCGGGACCGCTATGGCTACACCTTC.